The 6 T cell receptor beta chains below come from one sample, sequenced in a study of blood T cell repertoires in COVID-19. Produced via immunoSEQ multiplex PCR; TCRdb's table is partial and in-frame only. The sample has about 310,000 clones; roughly 87% are singletons. The sample taken for sequencing was peripheral blood. These receptors were collected from a man aged 45-65 years with active or convalescent COVID-19.

V is TRBV29-1 and J is TRBJ2-1; tentatively, D is TRBD1 (6 bases). The germline V gene encodes CDR1 SQVTM and CDR2 ANQGSEA. The V and J ends lost 3 bases and 8 bases respectively, with 14 bases between them. The CDR3 totals 13 residues. CDR3 residues: CSVDYTGTHEQFF. DNA of the CDR3: TGCAGCGTTGACTACACCGGGACACATGAGCAGTTCTTC.

The chain joins TRBV6-6 to TRBJ1-6; TRBD1 matches at 7 bases. V gave up 7 bases and J gave up 8 bases; unmatched junction bases: 11. Germline CDR1 and CDR2: MNHNY and SVGAGI (reference sequence). The length of the CDR3 is 15 residues. The CDR3 spells CASNTRGTADSPLHF. DNA for the CDR3: TGTGCCAGCAATACACGTGGGACAGCGGATTCACCCCTCCACTTT.

V usage is TRBV2 and J usage is TRBJ1-1; possibly TRBD1 for D (6 bases). V was trimmed by 5 bases and J by 1 base, leaving 14 bases between them. Looked up from germline, CDR1 is SNHLY and CDR2 is FYNNEI. The CDR3 runs 15 residues. Written as DNA, the CDR3 is TGTGCCAGCAGTCCTTTGGACAGACAGAACACTGAAGCTTTCTTT. The encoded protein is CASSPLDRQNTEAFF.

The rearrangement joins TRBV28 to TRBJ2-7; 9 bases map to TRBD1. Unmatched junction bases numbered 5, after V lost 7 bases and J lost 4 bases. Looked up from germline, CDR1 is MDHEN and CDR2 is SYDVKM. This CDR3 comprises 13 residues. The chain's CDR3 is CASNRDRAYEQYF. In DNA, the CDR3 is TGTGCCAGCAACCGGGACAGGGCTTACGAGCAGTACTTC. The whole variable domain, filled in from reference TRBV28 and TRBJ2-7, reads DVKVTQSSRYLVKRTGEKVFLECVQDMDHENMFWYRQDPGLGLRLIYFSYDVKMKEKGDIPEGYSVSREKKERFSLILESASTNQTSMYLCASNRDRAYEQYFGPGTRLTVT.

The chain couples TRBV9 to TRBJ2-6, with 9 nucleotides matching TRBD1. Germline V gene lookup returns CDR1 SGDLS and CDR2 YYNGEE. This CDR3 comprises 20 residues. V shed 3 bases and J 0 bases; nucleotides not matched to a gene: 13. The CDR3 bases are TGTGCCAGCAGCGGCCCGGGACAGGGTAACCCCGTCTCTGGGGCCAACGTCCTGACTTTC. Translating it yields CASSGPGQGNPVSGANVLTF.

This chain uses TRBV28 with TRBJ2-7, with no clear D. The V gene's germline CDR1 is MDHEN and CDR2 SYDVKM. V was pared by 4 bases and J by 3 bases, with 13 bases between. This CDR3 region has 14 residues. The CDR3 is CASSSRSSVYEQYF. The CDR3 DNA is TGTGCCAGCAGTTCGCGAAGTTCGGTCTACGAGCAGTACTTC.